This TCR beta chain is drawn from a study of blood T cell repertoires in COVID-19. Whole-study context: Some COVID-19 samples were acute and others convalescent; all came from the United States, Italy and Spain. In each case, the material was cDNA or gDNA derived from T cells, B-cell-depleted T cells, or PBMCs.

V was clipped by 5 bases and J by 8 bases; unmatched bases: 7. The length of the CDR3 is 14 residues. In the original processing: Estimation of nucleated cell counts was performed using reference gene primer amplification. Some clones are missing from TCRdb's copy, which holds only in-frame ones; the method was immunoSEQ multiplex PCR. That table furnishes V, J and clone size, whereas the DNA furnished D and trimming. The repertoire has roughly 190,000 clones, around 88% of them found once; the top ten carry 2.5% to 3.5%. The chain combines TRBV6-7 with TRBJ1-4; 8 nucleotides line up with TRBD1. TRBV6-7 is sorted into the ORF group, with uncertain function. The source material was peripheral blood. This clonotype was obtained from a man aged 45 to 65 with active or convalescent COVID-19. CDR3 in amino acids: CASSRRQGNEKLFF. The CDR3 nucleotides are TGTGCCAGCAGTCGCCGACAGGGGAACGAAAAACTGTTTTTT.